These 14 T cell receptor beta chains were all obtained from the same sample, sequenced in a study of T cells in localized non-small cell lung cancer. This table comes from immunoSEQ multiplex PCR, and its TCRdb copy is limited to in-frame clones, with some not included. Of about 24,000 clones listed, about 89% are singletons. Sample: peripheral blood, taken before any cancer treatment. These receptor sequences come from a man aged 40-75 years with stage I squamous cell lung carcinoma.

CDR3 sequence (DNA): TGTGCCAGCAGCCCAGGGGGGGGTATGAACACTGAAGCTTTCTTT. Protein sequence: CASSPGGGMNTEAFF. V is TRBV7-2 and J is TRBJ1-1, with 7 bases identical to TRBD1. CDR3 size: 15 residues. Germline V gene data show CDR1 as SGHTA and CDR2 as FQGNSA. V was clipped by 5 bases and J by 0 bases; unmatched bases: 6. Using reference TRBV7-2 and TRBJ1-1 for the parts outside the CDR3, the full variable domain is GAGVSQSPSNKVTEKGKDVELRCDPISGHTALYWYRQSLGQGLEFLIYFQGNSAPDKSGLPSDRFSAERTGGSVSTLTIQRTQQEDSAVYLCASSPGGGMNTEAFFGQGTRLTVV.

The chain couples TRBV7-8 to TRBJ2-1; D uncertain. This CDR3 region has 12 residues. Germline CDR1 reads SGHVS; CDR2 reads FQNEAQ. Trimming took off 1 base at V and 9 bases at J, with 7 bases between the two ends. The CDR3, as DNA: TGTGCCAGCAGCTTAGAAAGCAGTGAGCAGTTCTTC. Its translation is CASSLESSEQFF.

There are a few counts of this clone. The chain combines TRBV4-2 with TRBJ1-1; D is ambiguous. Germline CDR1 and CDR2: LGHNA and YNFKEQ. The CDR3 spans 17 residues. V shed 0 bases and J shed 1 base, with 15 bases lying between them. The CDR3 spells CASSQDRLSVPNTEAFF. The CDR3 nucleotides read TGTGCCAGCAGCCAAGATCGTTTGTCTGTACCGAACACTGAAGCTTTCTTT.

The V gene is TRBV11-3, the J gene TRBJ2-1, with a possible D match to TRBD2 (6 bases). Trimming removed 10 bases at V and 1 base at J, with 11 bases between. Germline V gives CDR1 SGHNT, CDR2 YENEEA. The CDR3 spans 13 residues. The CDR3 is CATRDLSYNEQFF. In DNA form, the CDR3 reads TGTGCCACCCGGGACTTATCCTACAATGAGCAGTTCTTC.

V usage is TRBV19 and J usage is TRBJ1-5; D uncertain. The CDR3 totals 12 residues. Trimming shortened V by 5 bases and J by 6 bases, and 8 bases separated the two germline ends. CDR1 is LNHDA, CDR2 SQIVND, per germline (reference sequence). CDR3 bases: TGTGCCAGTAGTTTTACAGCTCAGCCCCAGCATTTT. Encoded protein: CASSFTAQPQHF.

This sequence joins TRBV19 and TRBJ2-2; TRBD1 might be the D (5 bases). The CDR3 is made up of 13 amino acids. The V gene's germline CDR1 is LNHDA and CDR2 SQIVND (reference sequence). The V and J ends lost 6 bases and 7 bases respectively, with 12 bases between them. In DNA, the CDR3 is TGTGCCAGTAGCGACAAGGGGATCGGGGAGCTGTTTTTT. Residues: CASSDKGIGELFF.

The chain carries TRBV18 and TRBJ2-3; the D gene is possibly TRBD2 (7 bases). There are 16 residues in the CDR3. CDR1 and CDR2 (germline): KGHSH, LQKENI. V was shortened by 1 base and J by 8 bases, with 19 bases between the two germline ends. The CDR3 loop reads CASSPRESGDITTQYF. As DNA, the CDR3 is TGTGCCAGCTCACCACGGGAAAGCGGGGACATAACTACGCAGTATTTT. Drawing the rest from reference TRBV18 and TRBJ2-3, the complete variable domain is NAGVMQNPRHLVRRRGQEARLRCSPMKGHSHVYWYRQLPEEGLKFMVYLQKENIIDESGMPKERFSAEFPKEGPSILRIQQVVRGDSAAYFCASSPRESGDITTQYFGPGTRLTVL.

The chain is built from TRBV11-3 and TRBJ2-2; D is possibly TRBD1 (5 bases). Germline V gene data show CDR1 as SGHNT and CDR2 as YENEEA. The CDR3 runs 16 residues. The germline V and J ends were trimmed by 0 bases and 0 bases, with 8 bases remaining between them. CDR3 DNA sequence: TGTGCCAGCAGCTTAGAACAGGCCTCGAACACCGGGGAGCTGTTTTTT. This translates into CASSLEQASNTGELFF.

V and J are TRBV11-2 and TRBJ1-2; the D is unclear. This CDR3 region has 9 residues. Germline loops: CDR1 SGHAT, CDR2 FQNNGV. V lost 5 bases and J lost 10, with 5 bases in between. The DNA for the CDR3 is TGTGCCAGCAGCGGGATCTACACCTTC. It codes for CASSGIYTF.

The chain has TRBV7-9 and TRBJ2-3; D uncertain. The CDR3 spans 11 residues. V lost 3 bases and J lost 11, with 9 bases in between. The germline V gene encodes CDR1 SEHNR and CDR2 FQNEAQ (reference sequence). This CDR3 reads CASSFGELQYF. Written as DNA, the CDR3 is TGTGCCAGCAGCTTTGGCGAGTTGCAGTATTTT.

This sequence joins TRBV18 and TRBJ2-6; TRBD1 matches at 9 bases. V lost 8 bases to trimming and J lost 0 bases; unmatched junction nucleotides: 14. Germline-derived CDR1 and CDR2 are KGHSH and LQKENI. The CDR3 has 19 residues. The CDR3 reads CASLGGDRDPPSGANVLTF. In DNA, the CDR3 is TGTGCCAGCCTGGGAGGGGACAGGGATCCTCCCTCTGGGGCCAACGTCCTGACTTTC.

The rearrangement joins TRBV5-4 to TRBJ1-6; D call uncertain. The CDR3 contains 14 residues. Germline V gene lookup returns CDR1 SGHNT and CDR2 YYREEE (reference sequence). V dropped 0 bases and J dropped 7 bases, with 8 bases sitting between them. The DNA for the CDR3 is TGTGCCAGCAGCTTGGGGCAGAGAAATTCACCCCTCCACTTT. It is translated as CASSLGQRNSPLHF.

The chain employs TRBV2 and TRBJ2-5; D may be TRBD1 (6 bases). Germline assignment: CDR1 SNHLY and CDR2 FYNNEI. V lost 6 bases and J lost 3, with 8 bases in between. There are 12 residues in the CDR3. The DNA for the CDR3 is TGTGCCAGCAGGGCAGGGGAAGAGACCCAGTACTTC. Residues: CASRAGEETQYF.

The V gene is TRBV19, the J gene TRBJ2-1, with D unclear. CDR1 and CDR2 from the germline V gene are LNHDA and SQIVND (reference sequence). V was cut by 3 bases and J by 10 bases, with 10 bases left in between. This CDR3 has 12 amino acids. CDR3 DNA: TGTGCCAGTAGTATCCAATTTGGCGAGCAGTTCTTC. It yields the protein CASSIQFGEQFF.